This T cell receptor (beta chain) is drawn from a study of human T cells and chemical hapten exposure. At the level of the study: Cases of alopecia areata, totalis or universalis occurred in a predominantly female patient group. The study's findings and limits: High-frequency TCRs, those above 1 in 1000, stayed the same after DPC sensitization. The presence of alopecia in the donors means their immune response may differ from healthy people's.

The CDR3 is made up of 15 amino acids. Germline CDR1 reads LGHNT; CDR2 reads FRNRAP. V was clipped by 6 bases and J by 4 bases; unmatched bases: 8. Time point defined: pre-sensitization, week 0. Described treatment: therapeutic diphenylcyclopropenone sensitization with weekly scalp DPC. TCRdb recomputed calls from the RACE reads with MiXCR, one row per CDR3 protein. The top ten clones hold approximately 2.8% of a sample with roughly 380,000 distinct CDR3 sequences, approximately 5.1% of them seen once. This clonotype has just a few counts. Its specificity is unknown. This TCR was recovered from a woman in her 50s with alopecia areata. Some clones in this sample may be carry-over from other donors' samples. The V and J genes are TRBV12-5 and TRBJ2-1, with 8 bases fitting TRBD1. Source: whole blood, taken in connection with sensitization to the hapten diphenylcyclopropenone (DPC). The CDR3 is CASGSRGPDYNEQFF. CDR3 bases: TGTGCTAGTGGGAGCAGGGGGCCGGATTACAATGAGCAGTTCTTC.